This TCR beta chain stems from a study of CD8+ T cells in alopecia areata. Treatment given: oral pan-JAK inhibitor, 5-10 mg twice daily. Trimming removed 0 bases at V and 5 bases at J, with 6 bases between. This CDR3 comprises 13 residues. In germline, CDR1 is SGHRS, CDR2 YFSETQ. Following extraction, RNA underwent reverse transcription to cDNA, which served as the sequencing template. Using immunoSEQ multiplex PCR, the repertoire was profiled, and TCRdb retains in-frame clones only, with some absent. There are 200,000 or so clones in the sample; 58% occur only once, and 5% to 6% lies in the top ten. The input for sequencing was CD4+ T cells sorted from blood, taken at week 24, from a patient treated with tofacitinib. The chain uses TRBV5-1 and TRBJ2-4; no clear D gene. This sequence originates from a human donor with alopecia areata. The CDR3 coding sequence is TGCGCCAGCAGCTTGGCTCAGCAAAACATTCAGTACTTC. This gives the protein CASSLAQQNIQYF.